The TCR beta chain under discussion was sequenced for a study of T cell responses to AZD1222 COVID-19 vaccine (dated by TCRdb to the early 2020s). As for the study more broadly: AZD1222 recipients with second doses at about 4 weeks or about 12 weeks were pooled, because spike-specific TCR depth and breadth did not differ between schedules. TCR sequencing was performed for 233 trial participants, of whom approximately 200 were given two doses of AZD1222 and around 25 were given two doses of MenACWY control vaccine. Enrollment into the trials was organized by age into subgroups of 18-55, 56-69 and 70-plus years, and those subgroups contained roughly 160, 29 and 62 TCR-sequenced participants, respectively. Beyond this particular receptor, the publication reports: Spike-specific TCR breadth and depth rose significantly after two AZD1222 doses compared with day 0 and with MenACWY recipients. Conclusions about previously exposed vaccinees are limited, since just 5 or 6 AZD1222 recipients were seropositive for SARS-CoV-2 at baseline. The whole spike protein was spanned by vaccine-associated CD4 TCRs, and dominant responses were seen in regions 160-218 and 743-854. The 56-69-year group was small, and its depth increase did not reach significance, likely because of low power. Because no samples from the day 14 peak response were available, repertoires could be characterized only after the peak T cell response. Epitopes outside the regions mutated in the B.1.351 and B.1.1.7 variants were reportedly recognized by nearly half of the unique spike-specific TCRs. Participants were mostly white British and included more females than males, and it was suggested by the authors that clonal diversity may have been underestimated.

This clone was seen a handful of times. Its antigen is not yet known. Base qualities are missing; no much larger clone stands one base away. CDR1 and CDR2, per the germline V gene (reference sequence), are SEHNR and FQNEAQ. Cut back by 4 bases and 8 bases, the V and J ends lie 3 bases apart. The CDR3, from cysteine to phenylalanine, totals 10 residues. CDR3 DNA is the only sequence kept; it has 30 bases, read in frame from the first base. The CDR3 regions of human TCRbeta chains were analyzed by immunosequencing. The study's own analysis went as follows. TCRs in the repertoires were compared against a reference library of SARS-CoV-2-specific TCRs that had been generated with the MIRA antigen-specificity platform. Breadth was defined as the fraction of unique TCRs that were SARS-CoV-2-associated, and depth was defined as the fraction of total T cells that were SARS-CoV-2-associated. Each spike-specific TCR was assigned to its reactive spike region and to a CD4 or CD8 class using the MIRA data. Log10-transformed breadth and depth values were compared by one-way ANOVA with Sidak's multiple comparisons tests. The immuneACCESS repertoire file appears here via TCRdb, limited to in-frame rearrangements. These files lack a portion of the clones; in checked studies, under half of the deficit traces to unresolved V genes, and the cause of the others is not known. That table furnishes V, J and clone size, whereas the DNA furnished D and trimming. A total of 130,000 or so clones appear in this sample, roughly nine tenths of them only once. Under 4% of the sample lies in the top ten.

The sample's time point, from its label and the paper: baseline before first vaccination. Vaccinee samples came from UK trials COV001 and COV002, including a single-blind randomized controlled phase 2/3 trial of AZD1222 (ChAdOx1 nCoV-19) in healthy adults. Trial participant PBMC samples were collected at day 0 and day 28 after the second dose for TCRbeta chain sequencing. The material sequenced was peripheral blood, taken on day 0 of AZD1222 vaccination. The sequence is built from TRBV7-9 and TRBJ2-1; the D gene cannot be named for sure. This TCR came from an adult in good health. The CDR3 loop reads CASSWDEQFF. The nucleotides are TGTGCCAGCAGCTGGGATGAGCAGTTCTTC.